This record concerns one T cell receptor (beta chain) sequence. Antigen specificity is unknown. These data belong to a study of cytomegalovirus exposure and HLA in healthy donors. Study outcomes and limitations: Later analysis identified about 17,000 TCR beta sequences associated with HLA alleles, using a false discovery rate threshold of 0.05. Later on, an analysis found that several of the most significant clusters appeared to be linked to common viral pathogens, which included parvovirus B19. In vitro data verified a few CMV-associated chains as specific for CMV antigens.

The primer mix had 60 Vbeta and 13 Jbeta primers. Using immunoSEQ multiplex PCR, the repertoire was profiled, and TCRdb retains in-frame clones only, with some absent. Here the sample spans 95,000 to 120,000 clones, approximately 80% being singletons. Trimming removed 7 bases from V and 6 bases from J, with 19 bases in between. The CDR3 has 15 amino acids. CDR1 and CDR2 (germline): MNHNS, SASEGT. Material: PBMCs. The receptor comes from a woman aged 18-30 years in good health and CMV-seronegative. The rearrangement joins TRBV6-1 to TRBJ2-1, with a weak D call TRBD2 (7 bases). The CDR3 DNA is TGTGCCAGCATATCGGGGGGCACCCCGGGCAATGAGCAGTTCTTC. Translated: CASISGGTPGNEQFF.